A single sample gave rise to the 7 T cell receptor beta chains below, sequenced in a study of breast tumors, draining lymph nodes, adjacent tissues. The lymph nodes were axillary draining lymph nodes from breast cancer patients. One entry per CDR3 protein results from TCRdb running MiXCR on the multiplex PCR reads. The sample consists of some 150,000 distinct CDR3 sequences, around 22% of them appearing once. The source material was axillary lymph node tissue. Receptor source: a female donor with breast cancer. Some clones in this sample may be carry-over from other donors' samples.

This clonotype was picked up many times. This chain connects TRBV20-1 to TRBJ2-7; the D call may be TRBD1 or TRBD2 (6 bases each). The CDR3 consists of 13 residues. The V gene's germline CDR1 is DFQATT and CDR2 SNEGSKA (reference sequence). V was cut by 6 bases and J by 4 bases, with 16 bases left in between. The CDR3 region has the DNA TGCAGTGCGTCCGGGGGCATTGGATACGAGCAGTACTTC. As protein: CSASGGIGYEQYF.

The chain uses TRBV6-2 or TRBV6-3 and TRBJ2-1; 8 nucleotides match TRBD2. In germline, CDR1 is MNHEY, CDR2 SVGEGT. V shed 6 bases and J 0 bases; nucleotides not matched to a gene: 10. This CDR3 has 17 amino acids. This chain's CDR3 is CASSDRLAKSSYNEQFF. As DNA, the CDR3 is TGTGCCAGCAGCGACAGACTAGCGAAAAGCTCCTACAATGAGCAGTTCTTC.

This clonotype was seen ten or more times. V gene TRBV10-2 combines with J gene TRBJ2-1; D might be TRBD1 or TRBD2, each matching 6 bases. Germline V gene data show CDR1 as WSHSY and CDR2 as SAAADI. The V and J ends lost 3 bases and 0 bases respectively, with 9 bases between them. This CDR3 has 15 amino acids. For the CDR3, the DNA is TGCGCCAGCAGTGATAGGGGGGCCTCCTACAATGAGCAGTTCTTC. The encoded protein is CASSDRGASYNEQFF.

This clonotype was seen only a few times. The gene calls are TRBV2 and TRBJ2-1; 9 bases match TRBD2. This CDR3 has 15 amino acids. V gave up 6 bases and J gave up 5 bases; unmatched junction bases: 8. Looked up from germline, CDR1 is SNHLY and CDR2 is FYNNEI. CDR3 sequence (DNA): TGTGCCAGCAGAGGAGCTAGCGGGATGCACAATGAGCAGTTCTTC. Translation: CASRGASGMHNEQFF.

Comments on this clonotype: This may come from a read error, since a much larger clone is one base off. This chain's CDR3 is CASSLVGTSSTDTQCF. The CDR3 DNA is TGTGCCAGCAGCTTGGTAGGGACTAGCAGCACAGATACGCAGTGTTTT. V is TRBV5-5 and J is TRBJ2-3; TRBD2 matches at 9 bases. Germline V gene sequence: CDR1 SGHKS, CDR2 YYEKEE (reference sequence). This CDR3 has 16 residues.

This clonotype was counted ten times or more. The V call is TRBV2, the J call TRBJ2-7, with TRBD2 matching 12 bases. This CDR3 is built from 16 residues. CDR1 and CDR2 from the germline V gene are SNHLY and FYNNEI. V gave up 1 base and J gave up 6 bases; unmatched junction bases: 7. The chain's CDR3 is CASSEVLAGGPGEQYF. CDR3 nucleotides: TGTGCCAGCAGTGAAGTCCTAGCGGGAGGGCCGGGCGAGCAGTACTTC. The variable domain in full, completed from reference TRBV2 and TRBJ2-7, reads EPEVTQTPSHQVTQMGQEVILRCVPISNHLYFYWYRQILGQKVEFLVSFYNNEISEKSEIFDDQFSVERPDGSNFTLKIRSTKLEDSAMYFCASSEVLAGGPGEQYFGPGTRLTVT.

The rearrangement uses TRBV5-1 and TRBJ1-1; D possibly corresponds to TRBD1 (5 bases). Germline values: CDR1 SGHRS, CDR2 YFSETQ. Deletions cut 3 bases from V and 4 bases from J, with 13 bases between. This CDR3 has 14 residues. The CDR3 protein is CASSWDGRGTEAFF. CDR3 nucleotides: TGCGCCAGCAGCTGGGACGGTAGGGGCACTGAAGCTTTCTTT.